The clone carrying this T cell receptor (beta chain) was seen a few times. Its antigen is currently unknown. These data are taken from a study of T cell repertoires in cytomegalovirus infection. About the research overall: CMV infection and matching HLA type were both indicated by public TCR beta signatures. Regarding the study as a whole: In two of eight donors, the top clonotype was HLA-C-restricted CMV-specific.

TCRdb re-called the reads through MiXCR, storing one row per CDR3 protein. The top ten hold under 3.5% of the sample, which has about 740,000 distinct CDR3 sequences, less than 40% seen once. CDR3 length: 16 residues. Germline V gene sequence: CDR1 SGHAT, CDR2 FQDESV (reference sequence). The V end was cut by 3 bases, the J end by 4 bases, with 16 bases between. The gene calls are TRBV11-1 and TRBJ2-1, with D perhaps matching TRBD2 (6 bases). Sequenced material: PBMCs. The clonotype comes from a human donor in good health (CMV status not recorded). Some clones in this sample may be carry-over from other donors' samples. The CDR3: CASSFKPGTPYNEQFF. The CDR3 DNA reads TGTGCCAGCAGCTTCAAGCCCGGGACTCCGTACAATGAGCAGTTCTTC.